The clone carrying this T cell receptor beta chain was observed at least ten times. The antigen remains unidentified. These data originate in a study of T-cell memory formation after mild COVID-19. Whole-study results and caveats: A second wave expanding day 15 to 37 was CD4+-biased; contracting clones were balanced. Researchers report contracting CD4+ clones mostly in CM and EM, with CD8+ clones in EMRA.

TCRdb ran MiXCR on the 5' RACE reads and lists one entry per CDR3 protein. This table holds about 610,000 distinct CDR3 sequences, around 16% found once. This CDR3 region has 15 residues. V lost 6 bases, J lost 4 bases, and 9 bases stayed unmatched. This TCR was recovered from an adult woman who had mild COVID-19 (a few samples of this study predate the infection). Cell type and time point are not known. Sequencing was carried out using PBMCs or a T cell subset sorted from them (not recorded which). This chain joins TRBV12-3 or TRBV12-4 and TRBJ1-1; 9 bases are a match to TRBD1. The CDR3 region is CASSRGTGFVTEAFF. CDR3 nucleotides: TGTGCCAGCAGCCGCGGGACAGGGTTCGTCACTGAAGCTTTCTTT.